These 18 T cell receptor beta chains were all obtained from the same sample, sequenced in a study of cytomegalovirus exposure and HLA in healthy donors. 13 Jbeta primers and 60 Vbeta primers were used for the PCR. Data came from immunoSEQ multiplex PCR; TCRdb stores just in-frame clones and leaves some out. The data show some 100,000 clones, with just under 70% seen just once and more than 12% held by the top ten. The sample consisted of PBMCs. Receptors originate from a woman between 45 and 65 years old in good health and CMV-seropositive.

This clone has only one observation. The V call is TRBV18, the J call TRBJ2-1, with 12 nucleotides matching TRBD2. This CDR3 has 17 residues. CDR1 and CDR2 (germline): KGHSH, LQKENI. J was trimmed by 4 bases and V by 1 base; bases with no gene match: 5. The CDR3 region is CASSPLPGTSGYNEQFF. In DNA form, the CDR3 reads TGTGCCAGCTCACCACTACCCGGGACTAGCGGGTACAATGAGCAGTTCTTC.

The chain carries TRBV2 and TRBJ2-1; 8 bases fit TRBD1. The CDR3 extends over 13 amino acids. CDR1 and CDR2 (germline): SNHLY, FYNNEI. The J segment lost 6 bases and the V segment lost 7 bases, leaving 5 bases of the junction unmatched. This chain's CDR3 is CASTITGGNEQFF. The CDR3 bases are TGTGCCAGCACCATAACAGGGGGCAATGAGCAGTTCTTC.

The chain is built from TRBV14 and TRBJ2-3; 9 bases are shared with TRBD2. This CDR3 spans 16 amino acids. Losses at the gene ends were 3 bases for V and 2 bases for J; bases not matched to a gene: 6. Per germline, CDR1 SGHDN and CDR2 FVKESK. The CDR3 reads CASSQRLAAYTDTQYF. The CDR3 coding sequence is TGTGCCAGCAGCCAGAGACTAGCGGCCTACACAGATACGCAGTATTTT.

The rearrangement uses TRBV4-1 and TRBJ2-7; 11 bases are a match to TRBD2. This CDR3 spans 16 amino acids. V lost 2 bases to trimming and J lost 4 bases; unmatched junction nucleotides: 7. Germline assignment: CDR1 MGHRA and CDR2 YSYEKL. CDR3 nucleotides: TGCGCCAGCAGCCAATTTTCTAGCGGGAGGTTATACGAGCAGTACTTC. This sequence encodes CASSQFSSGRLYEQYF.

The V call is TRBV13, the J call TRBJ1-1, with D possibly being TRBD1 (6 bases). V was shortened by 3 bases and J by 3 bases, with 14 bases between the two germline ends. Germline CDR1 PRHDT, CDR2 FYEKMQ (reference sequence). The CDR3 spans 15 residues. CDR3 sequence reads: CASSFRYGQHTEAFF. For the CDR3, the DNA is TGTGCCAGCAGCTTTCGTTATGGACAGCACACTGAAGCTTTCTTT.

The gene calls are TRBV7-3 and TRBJ2-7; 8 nucleotides line up with TRBD2. The V segment lost 2 bases and the J segment 1 base; nucleotides outside the gene matches: 1. Germline V gene data show CDR1 as SGHTA and CDR2 as FQGTGA. The CDR3 length is 14 residues. The CDR3 loop is CASSLGGRSYEQYF. The CDR3 DNA sequence: TGTGCCAGCAGCTTAGGCGGGAGGTCCTACGAGCAGTACTTC.

This chain connects TRBV7-9 to TRBJ1-3, with D unresolved. Germline CDR1 reads SEHNR; CDR2 reads FQNEAQ (reference sequence). V dropped 3 bases and J dropped 4 bases, with 16 bases sitting between them. The CDR3 runs 16 residues. The CDR3 is CASSFKGREGGNTIYF. The CDR3 DNA is TGTGCCAGCAGCTTCAAGGGCCGAGAGGGAGGAAACACCATATATTTT.

This clone was observed a few times. V usage is TRBV9 and J usage is TRBJ2-1; D is ambiguous. V was shortened by 2 bases and J by 6 bases, with 15 bases between the two germline ends. CDR1 is SGDLS, CDR2 YYNGEE, per germline. This CDR3 is built from 15 residues. The CDR3: CASSVSSLSGNEQFF. DNA of the CDR3: TGTGCCAGCAGCGTTTCTAGTTTGTCGGGCAATGAGCAGTTCTTC.

This clone was picked up a small number of times. The chain couples TRBV4-1 to TRBJ2-6; the D gene is possibly TRBD1 (5 bases). Trimming took 4 bases from V and 0 from J, leaving 10 bases between them. This CDR3 has 16 residues. Germline V lookup: CDR1 MGHRA, CDR2 YSYEKL. This chain's CDR3 is CASSRGRGSGANVLTF. CDR3 coding DNA: TGCGCCAGCAGCCGAGGTAGGGGCTCTGGGGCCAACGTCCTGACTTTC.

The chain couples TRBV29-1 to TRBJ1-3, with D tentatively TRBD1 (6 bases). Germline loops: CDR1 SQVTM, CDR2 ANQGSEA. CDR3 size: 21 residues. V lost 4 bases, J lost 0 bases, and 31 bases lay in between. DNA for the CDR3: TGCAGCGTTGTCCTCACCTCCCCCCCAAGTTTGACAGGCCGCTCTGGAAACACCATATATTTT. Its translation: CSVVLTSPPSLTGRSGNTIYF.

This clone has only one observation. The chain carries TRBV7-2 and TRBJ2-2; 7 bases fit TRBD1. Germline CDR1 reads SGHTA; CDR2 reads FQGNSA. Unmatched junction bases numbered 9, after V lost 0 bases and J lost 8 bases. The CDR3 is 16 amino acids. The CDR3 DNA sequence: TGTGCCAGCAGCTTAGCGCCGGCAGGGGGTGCTGGGGAGCTGTTTTTT. Its translation: CASSLAPAGGAGELFF.

The V call is TRBV30, the J call TRBJ1-5; D is unclear. V was cut by 0 bases and J by 13 bases, with 16 bases left in between. CDR3 length: 13 amino acids. Germline V gene data show CDR1 as GTSNPN and CDR2 as SVGIG (reference sequence). The DNA of the CDR3 is TGTGCCTGGAGTGTGGTACTGAGCGGGCAGCAGCATTTT. Its translation: CAWSVVLSGQQHF.

This clone has a handful of counts. J is TRBJ1-1 and V is TRBV29-1; TRBD1 might be the D (5 bases). CDR1 is SQVTM and CDR2 is ANQGSEA in the germline V gene. V was shortened by 6 bases and J by 0 bases, with 14 bases between the two germline ends. There are 14 residues in the CDR3. CDR3 sequence (DNA): TGCAGCGTCAGGGCAAATATTATGAACACTGAAGCTTTCTTT. Its protein is CSVRANIMNTEAFF.

This clone was detected a few times. This sample also contains other DNA sequences that code for the same CDR3. The CDR3, as DNA: TGTGCCAGCAGTTACTCAAACAGGGGACCCTACAATGAGCAGTTCTTC. Translated, it gives CASSYSNRGPYNEQFF. This chain uses TRBV6-5 with TRBJ2-1; 7 bases map to TRBD1. The V and J ends lost 0 bases and 2 bases, in that order; junction bases with no gene match: 4. Per the germline V gene, CDR1 is MNHEY and CDR2 is SVGAGI. This CDR3 is built from 16 residues.

CDR3 bases: TGTGCCAGCAGCGCCGACCTCAGGGACACTGAAGCTTTCTTT. Translation: CASSADLRDTEAFF. The V call is TRBV9, the J call TRBJ1-1; a possible D gene is TRBD1 (5 bases). CDR3 length: 14 amino acids. The V end was cut by 3 bases, the J end by 3 bases, with 12 bases between. Germline CDR1 is SGDLS and CDR2 is YYNGEE.

The sample holds a few counts of this clone. This rearrangement joins TRBV7-8 to TRBJ2-3; TRBD1 matches at 10 bases. CDR1 and CDR2 from the germline V gene are SGHVS and FQNEAQ. Trimming removed 5 bases from V and 2 bases from J; junction bases left unmatched: 4. The CDR3 loop spans 15 amino acids. As DNA, the CDR3 is TGTGCCAGCAGCCGGGACAGGGGAAACACAGATACGCAGTATTTT. The encoded protein is CASSRDRGNTDTQYF. The entire variable domain, with the rest obtained from reference TRBV7-8 and TRBJ2-3, is as follows: GAGVSQSPRYKVAKRGQDVALRCDPISGHVSLFWYQQALGQGPEFLTYFQNEAQLDKSGLPSDRFFAERPEGSVSTLKIQRTQQEDSAVYLCASSRDRGNTDTQYFGPGTRLTVL.

The chain joins TRBV11-3 to TRBJ2-1, with 7 bases aligning to TRBD1. The CDR3 sequence is 17 residues long. Germline lookup yields CDR1 SGHNT and CDR2 YENEEA. The V segment lost 5 bases and the J segment 4 bases; nucleotides outside the gene matches: 14. CDR3 protein: CASSGRGTGTEYNEQFF. CDR3 coding DNA: TGTGCCAGCAGCGGGCGAGGTACCGGGACAGAATACAATGAGCAGTTCTTC.

The chain has TRBV7-6 and TRBJ1-3; TRBD1 is a possible D gene (6 bases). Germline values: CDR1 SGHVS, CDR2 FNYEAQ. The V end was cut by 4 bases, the J end by 4 bases, with 11 bases between. This CDR3 region has 14 residues. CDR3 DNA: TGTGCCAGCAGCTCCACAGGGACGGGAAACACCATATATTTT. It codes for CASSSTGTGNTIYF.